This T cell receptor (beta chain) was recorded in a study of chemoradiotherapy in HPV16-positive cancers. Measured with immunoSEQ multiplex PCR; TCRdb has only the in-frame clones, and not every one. The sample contains tens of thousands of clones, approximately 89% of which appear only once. This clone was observed once. What it binds is not known. Germline CDR1 and CDR2: KGHSH and LQKENI. V lost 0 bases, J lost 7 bases, and 13 bases lay in between. The CDR3 is 15 residues long. Repertoires were sampled repeatedly during chemoradiotherapy. Points from the study as a whole: Only two HPV16-positive patients supplied the functional HPV-specificity definition. Candidate HPV-specific clones and E7-related TCR motifs grew in tumor during treatment. In HPV16-positive patients, HPV-responsive T-cell expansion tracked better recurrence-free survival.

The sample in question was blood, obtained from a patient who underwent chemoradiotherapy. This TCR was recovered from a human donor with HPV-associated anogenital cancer. The chain is built from TRBV18 and TRBJ1-3; D may be TRBD1 (6 bases). The CDR3 reads CASSPPLGQPNTIYF. CDR3 coding DNA: TGTGCCAGCTCACCACCGCTGGGACAACCGAACACCATATATTTT. The full variable domain, completed using reference TRBV18 and TRBJ1-3, is NAGVMQNPRHLVRRRGQEARLRCSPMKGHSHVYWYRQLPEEGLKFMVYLQKENIIDESGMPKERFSAEFPKEGPSILRIQQVVRGDSAAYFCASSPPLGQPNTIYFGEGSWLTVV.